What follows is one T cell receptor beta chain and its context. These data come from a study of shared clonotypes between healthy human individuals. Samples underwent the assay at deep level. Sorted-subset replicate PCR reactions contained roughly 200 ng DNA, corresponding to approximately 30,000 T cell genomes. Sequenced by immunoSEQ multiplex PCR; TCRdb stores in-frame clones only, minus some. The data show 2 million to 2.5 million clones, with around 92% seen just once and 0.37% held by the top ten. Naive CD45RA+ and memory CD45RA-negative subsets were split from CD4+ cells. Sequenced: naive CD4+ T cells from PBMCs. As to subset: CD45RA+ positively selected. The clonotype was recovered from a man younger than 30 in good health. Some clones in this sample may be carry-over from other donors' samples.

CDR3 sequence (DNA): TGTGCCACCAGCAGAATGAGCGGAGGGTACGAGCAGTACTTC. It translates to CATSRMSGGYEQYF. The V gene is TRBV15, the J gene TRBJ2-7; TRBD2 is a possible D gene (6 bases). V dropped 2 bases and J dropped 4 bases, with 12 bases sitting between them. Germline CDR1 reads LNHNV; CDR2 reads YYDKDF (reference sequence). The CDR3 spans 14 residues.